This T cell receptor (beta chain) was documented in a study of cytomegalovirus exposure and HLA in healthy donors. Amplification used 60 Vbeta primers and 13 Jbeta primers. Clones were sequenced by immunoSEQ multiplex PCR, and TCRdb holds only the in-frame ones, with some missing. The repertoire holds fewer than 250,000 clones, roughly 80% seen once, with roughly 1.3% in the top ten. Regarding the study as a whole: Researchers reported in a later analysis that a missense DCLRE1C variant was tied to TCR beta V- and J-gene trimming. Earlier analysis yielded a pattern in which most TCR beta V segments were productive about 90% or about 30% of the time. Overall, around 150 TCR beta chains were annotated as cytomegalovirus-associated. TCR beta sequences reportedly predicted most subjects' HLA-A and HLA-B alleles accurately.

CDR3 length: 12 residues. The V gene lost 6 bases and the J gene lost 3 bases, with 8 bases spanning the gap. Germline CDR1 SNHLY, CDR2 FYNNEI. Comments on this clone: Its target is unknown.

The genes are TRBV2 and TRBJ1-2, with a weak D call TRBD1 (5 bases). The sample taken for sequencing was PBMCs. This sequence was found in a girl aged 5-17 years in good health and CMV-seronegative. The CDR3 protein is CASRTEYYGYTF. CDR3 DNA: TGTGCCAGCAGGACAGAGTACTATGGCTACACCTTC.